These T cell receptor beta chains were read from a single sample in a study of T cell responses to AZD1222 COVID-19 vaccine. Assay used: immunoSEQ multiplex PCR; TCRdb lists only in-frame clones, some missing. This sample carries about 150,000 clones, roughly four fifths of them seen once, and the ten largest clones take about 3.8%. Material: peripheral blood, obtained on day 0 of MenACWY control vaccination. The receptors originated from an adult in good health. The CDR3 runs from the conserved cysteine through the conserved F or W. The D gene is left open where the match is weak. The size field is filled for only some rows; it gives once, few, many or a size class.

V gene	clone size	J gene	D gene	CDR3 DNA	CDR3 protein
TRBV18	few	TRBJ2-6	TRBD1	TGTGCCAGCTCACCGGTTAATAACAGGGGGCTCTCTGGGGCCAACGTCCTGACTTTC	CASSPVNNRGLSGANVLTF
TRBV27	.	TRBJ2-2	.	TGTGCCAGCACTGAGGGGGTGAGGACCGGGGAGCTGTTTTTT	CASTEGVRTGELFF
TRBV10-3	few	TRBJ2-1	TRBD2	TGTGCCATCAGTCTAGCGGGGCCAGACAATGAGCAGTTCTTC	CAISLAGPDNEQFF
TRBV3-1/TRBV3-2	few	TRBJ1-1	.	TGTGCCAGCAGCCAAGACCCCCAAGGGGTTAGGACTGAAGCTTTCTTT	CASSQDPQGVRTEAFF
TRBV29-1	.	TRBJ1-5	.	TGCAGCGTTGCGGGAGGGATCAATCAGCCCCAGCATTTT	CSVAGGINQPQHF
TRBV5-1	.	TRBJ2-5	.	TGCGCCAGCAGTCTGGGGGCGCGGGAGACCCAGTACTTC	CASSLGARETQYF
TRBV28	.	TRBJ1-4	TRBD1	TGTGCCAGCAGTTTTGGGACAGCCAAGGGTGAAAAACTGTTTTTT	CASSFGTAKGEKLFF
TRBV7-9	.	TRBJ1-1	.	TGTGCCAGCAGCTTAGCCATAGGGGACCTCACTGAAGCTTTCTTT	CASSLAIGDLTEAFF
TRBV27	few	TRBJ1-1	.	TGTGCCAGCAATACACAGGGCCCGAACACTGAAGCTTTCTTT	CASNTQGPNTEAFF
TRBV7-9	few	TRBJ2-1	.	TGTGCCAGCAGCTTGGTGAGTTACAATGAGCAGTTCTTC	CASSLVSYNEQFF
TRBV2	once	TRBJ2-2	TRBD1	TGTGCCAGCAGTCCAAGGACAGGGGGCGTCACCGGGGAGCTGTTTTTT	CASSPRTGGVTGELFF
TRBV6-5	.	TRBJ1-1	.	TGTGCCAGCGGAGGGATGAACACTGAAGCTTTCTTT	CASGGMNTEAFF
TRBV24-1	.	TRBJ2-1	.	TGTGCCACCAGCAGGGGCTCCTACAATGAGCAGTTCTTC	CATSRGSYNEQFF
TRBV10-1	.	TRBJ2-2	TRBD2	TGCGCCAGCAGTGTGGGGGGGTCGAACACCGGGGAGCTGTTTTTT	CASSVGGSNTGELFF
TRBV3-1/TRBV3-2	few	TRBJ1-5	.	TGTGCCAGCAGCCAAGGTCTTAGCAATCAGCCCCAGCATTTT	CASSQGLSNQPQHF
TRBV5-1	.	TRBJ1-6	.	TGCGCCAGCAGCACCGACGGAGATAATTCACCCCTCCACTTT	CASSTDGDNSPLHF
TRBV7-9	.	TRBJ2-6	.	TGTGCCAGCAGCCTTGCGGGGTCTGGGGCCAACGTCCTGACTTTC	CASSLAGSGANVLTF
TRBV3-1/TRBV3-2	.	TRBJ1-2	.	TGTGCCAGCAGCCAATTATACCCGATCAAAGGCTACACCTTC	CASSQLYPIKGYTF
TRBV5-1	.	TRBJ1-4	.	TGCGCCAGCAGGGGGGGGACACGAAATGAAAAACTGTTTTTT	CASRGGTRNEKLFF
TRBV5-6	.	TRBJ2-5	.	TGTGCCAGCAGCTTTGGGGGGCGGACGGAGACCCAGTACTTC	CASSFGGRTETQYF
TRBV5-4	.	TRBJ2-3	.	TGTGCCAGCAGCTCTGGAGATACGCAGTATTTT	CASSSGDTQYF
TRBV6-5	.	TRBJ2-1	.	TGTGCCAGCAGAGGGGGGGTGCCCTACAATGAGCAGTTCTTC	CASRGGVPYNEQFF
TRBV12-3/TRBV12-4	.	TRBJ2-7	.	TGTGCCAGCAGTAGCTCTAGCATCTACGAGCAGTACTTC	CASSSSSIYEQYF
TRBV19	.	TRBJ1-2	.	TGTGCCAGTAGTATTTCCGGGGGGACAAGTGGCTACACCTTC	CASSISGGTSGYTF
TRBV6-5	.	TRBJ1-2	.	TGTGCCAGCATTCCCACGGCCGGGGAGGGCTACACCTTC	CASIPTAGEGYTF
TRBV6-5	.	TRBJ2-1	.	TGTGCCAGCAGTCTGACGGGCTACAATGAGCAGTTCTTC	CASSLTGYNEQFF
TRBV29-1	.	TRBJ1-6	.	TGCAGCGTGATGCAGGGCTATAATTCACCCCTCCACTTT	CSVMQGYNSPLHF
TRBV6-5	.	TRBJ2-3	TRBD1	TGTGCCAGCAGACCGACAGGGAGAGGCACAGATACGCAGTATTTT	CASRPTGRGTDTQYF
TRBV18	.	TRBJ1-4	TRBD1	TGTGCCAGCTCACCCTCAGGACAGGGGTCGGTTGAAAAACTGTTTTTT	CASSPSGQGSVEKLFF
TRBV28	.	TRBJ1-5	.	TGTGCCAGCAGTTTTTTGAATCAGCCCCAGCATTTT	CASSFLNQPQHF
TRBV3-1/TRBV3-2	.	TRBJ1-2	.	TGTGCCAGCAGCCAAGGGCAGGGTTCTAACTATGGCTACACCTTC	CASSQGQGSNYGYTF
TRBV28	.	TRBJ1-2	TRBD1	TGTGCCAGCAGTTTACAGACAGGGATCAGCGGCTACACCTTC	CASSLQTGISGYTF
TRBV12-3/TRBV12-4	.	TRBJ2-2	.	TGTGCCAGCAGTTTTGTACGGGACGGGGAGCTGTTTTTT	CASSFVRDGELFF
TRBV2	.	TRBJ1-2	.	TGTGCCAGCAGTGAAAGGGGGTCCTATGGCTACACCTTC	CASSERGSYGYTF
TRBV7-9	once	TRBJ1-2	.	TGTGCCAGCAGCTTAGGGGAGGCCCTCTATGGCTACACCTTC	CASSLGEALYGYTF
TRBV11-1	.	TRBJ2-1	.	TGTGCCAGCAGCAAACAGGATGGGGGTCATGAGCAGTTCTTC	CASSKQDGGHEQFF
TRBV6-5	.	TRBJ2-7	TRBD1	TGTGCCACCCGTAGAAGACAGGGGACCGAGCAGTACTTC	CATRRRQGTEQYF
TRBV5-1	once	TRBJ2-1	.	TGCGCCAGCAGCTCTAAGCGGGCAACCCTCCGGAATGAGCAGTTCTTC	CASSSKRATLRNEQFF
TRBV9	few	TRBJ2-2	.	TGTGCCAGCAAACTTAATGACATCGGGGAGCTGTTTTTT	CASKLNDIGELFF
TRBV5-1	.	TRBJ1-3	.	TGCGCCAGCAGCCCCCTTGGGCAGGCTAGTGACACCATATATTTT	CASSPLGQASDTIYF
TRBV19	.	TRBJ2-3	TRBD2	TGTGCCAGTAGTATGGAACTAGCGGGGGCCTTAGATACGCAGTATTTT	CASSMELAGALDTQYF
TRBV11-2	.	TRBJ1-2	.	TGTGCCAGCAGCTTAGAACGGGCTGCTAACTATGGCTACACCTTC	CASSLERAANYGYTF
TRBV16	.	TRBJ1-2	TRBD1	TGTGCCAGCCGCAGCGGACAGGGTGGATGGTACACCTTC	CASRSGQGGWYTF
TRBV20-1	few	TRBJ1-2	.	TGCAGTGCTACTGGTAACTATGGCTACACCTTC	CSATGNYGYTF
TRBV5-1	.	TRBJ2-3	.	TGCGCCAGCAGCTCCGGTAAGGGGGGACCAGATACGCAGTATTTT	CASSSGKGGPDTQYF
TRBV19	.	TRBJ1-6	.	TGTGCCAGTAGCGACGACAGGATTAATTCACCCCTCCACTTT	CASSDDRINSPLHF
TRBV2	.	TRBJ1-1	.	TGTGCCAGCAGTGAACCAGCAAGAGCAGCTTTCTTT	CASSEPARAAFF
TRBV7-7	.	TRBJ2-2	.	TGTGCCAGCAGCTTAGCGACAGTCCCGATCACCGGGGAGCTGTTTTTT	CASSLATVPITGELFF
TRBV9	.	TRBJ1-4	.	TGTGCCAGCAGCGGAGGCGGTATAACTAATGAAAAACTGTTTTTT	CASSGGGITNEKLFF
TRBV6-5	.	TRBJ2-2	.	TGTGCCAGCAGTTATAATTTTGACGGGGAGCTGTTTTTT	CASSYNFDGELFF
TRBV6-5	.	TRBJ2-5	.	TGTGCCAGCAAATTAAACAGGGGAGGCCCAGAGACCCAGTACTTC	CASKLNRGGPETQYF
TRBV5-8	few	TRBJ2-1	.	TGTGCCAGCAGCGGGGCTGGGCGGAGCTCCTACAATGAGCAGTTCTTC	CASSGAGRSSYNEQFF
TRBV2	.	TRBJ1-2	.	TGTGCCAGCAGTGAACCGGAGGTCGGCTACACCTTC	CASSEPEVGYTF
TRBV18	once	TRBJ2-5	TRBD2	TGTGCCAGCTCACCCGGGACTAGCGGGGTAGAAGAGACCCAGTACTTC	CASSPGTSGVEETQYF
TRBV7-9	.	TRBJ2-5	.	TGTGCCAGCAGCTTTTCGGGGAACCAAGAGACCCAGTACTTC	CASSFSGNQETQYF
TRBV19	few	TRBJ2-1	.	TGTGCCAGTAGTCGGACGGGGATGGGGAATGAGCAGTTCTTC	CASSRTGMGNEQFF
TRBV27	.	TRBJ1-2	TRBD1	TGTGCCAGCAAACGATCCGGGACAGGGGTTGGCTACACCTTC	CASKRSGTGVGYTF
TRBV7-9	few	TRBJ1-2	TRBD1	TGTGCCAGCATCCCGACAGGGACTATGGGCTACACCTTC	CASIPTGTMGYTF
TRBV19	.	TRBJ2-5	.	TGTGCCAGTAGTAGGGGGGGGCCTCAAGAGACCCAGTACTTC	CASSRGGPQETQYF
TRBV10-3	few	TRBJ2-2	.	TGTGCCATCAGGAGGGATGTTACGACCGGGGAGCTGTTTTTT	CAIRRDVTTGELFF